This T cell receptor (beta chain) was retrieved from a study of OX40 agonist ivuxolimab in advanced cancers. The wider study: Patients with hepatocellular carcinoma, melanoma, renal cell or head and neck cancer made up the dose-escalation patients. Notes on the study in general: A proportion of nonresponders additionally exhibited low normalized T-cell clonal expansion. On average, CD8+ T cells showed a greater number of expanded clones than CD4+.

The germline V gene has CDR1 MDHEN and CDR2 SYDVKM. Deletions cut 6 bases from V and 0 bases from J, with 9 bases between. The CDR3 totals 15 residues. Concerning this clone itself: The antigen remains undetermined.

Assay: immunoSEQ multiplex PCR; the TCRdb copy retains only in-frame clones and omits some. In the table there are some 70,000 clones, about 84% of which are singletons. The V call is TRBV28, the J call TRBJ1-6; D uncertain. Sample: CD4+ or CD8+ T cells sorted from blood, taken in a trial of the OX40 agonist ivuxolimab. The sequence came from an adult with an advanced solid tumor such as melanoma, head and neck, liver or kidney cancer. The DNA for the CDR3 is TGTGCCAGCAGCATCACAACCTCCTATAATTCACCCCTCCACTTT. Protein: CASSITTSYNSPLHF.